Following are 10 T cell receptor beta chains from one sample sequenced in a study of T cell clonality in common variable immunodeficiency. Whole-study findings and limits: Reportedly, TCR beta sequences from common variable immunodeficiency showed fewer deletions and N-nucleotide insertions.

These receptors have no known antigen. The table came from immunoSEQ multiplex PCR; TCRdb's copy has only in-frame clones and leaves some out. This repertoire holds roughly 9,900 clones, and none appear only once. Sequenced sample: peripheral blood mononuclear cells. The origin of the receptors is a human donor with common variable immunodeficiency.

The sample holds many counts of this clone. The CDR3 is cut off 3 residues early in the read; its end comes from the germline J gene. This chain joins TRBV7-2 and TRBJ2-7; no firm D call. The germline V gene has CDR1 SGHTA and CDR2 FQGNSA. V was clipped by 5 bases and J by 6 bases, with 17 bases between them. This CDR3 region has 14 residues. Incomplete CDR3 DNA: TGTGCCAGCAGCGCAGAGAGGTCCATCTTCGAG. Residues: CASSAERSIFE. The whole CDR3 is CASSAERSIFEQYF.

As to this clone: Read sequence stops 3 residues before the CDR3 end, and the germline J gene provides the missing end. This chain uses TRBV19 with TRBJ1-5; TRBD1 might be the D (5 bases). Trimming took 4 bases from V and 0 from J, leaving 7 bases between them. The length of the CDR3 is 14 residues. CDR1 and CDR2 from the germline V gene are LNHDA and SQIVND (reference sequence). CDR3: CASSSRVSNQPQHF. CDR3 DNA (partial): TGTGCCAGTAGTAGCAGGGTTAGCAATCAGCCC.

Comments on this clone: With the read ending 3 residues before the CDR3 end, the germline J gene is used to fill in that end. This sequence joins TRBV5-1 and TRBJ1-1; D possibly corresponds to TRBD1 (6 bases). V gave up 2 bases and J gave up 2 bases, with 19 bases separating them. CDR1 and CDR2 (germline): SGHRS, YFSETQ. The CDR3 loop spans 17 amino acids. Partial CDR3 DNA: TGCGCCAGCAGCTTCGCGGGGGGCGCGGGAGGTAACACTGAA. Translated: CASSFAGGAGGNTE. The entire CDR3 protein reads CASSFAGGAGGNTEAFF.

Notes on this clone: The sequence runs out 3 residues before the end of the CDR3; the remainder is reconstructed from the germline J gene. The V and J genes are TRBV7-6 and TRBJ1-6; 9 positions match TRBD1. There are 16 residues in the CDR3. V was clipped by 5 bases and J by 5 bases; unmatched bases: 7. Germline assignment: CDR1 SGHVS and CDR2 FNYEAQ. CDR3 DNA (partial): TGTGCCAGCAGCCCACGGACAGGGGCTGATAATTCACCC. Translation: CASSPRTGADNSP. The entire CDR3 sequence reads CASSPRTGADNSPLHF. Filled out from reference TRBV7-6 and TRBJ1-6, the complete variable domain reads GAGVSQSPRYKVTKRGQDVALRCDPISGHVSLYWYRQALGQGPEFLTYFNYEAQQDKSGLPNDRFSAERPEGSISTLTIQRTEQRDSAMYRCASSPRTGADNSPLHFGNGTRLTVT.

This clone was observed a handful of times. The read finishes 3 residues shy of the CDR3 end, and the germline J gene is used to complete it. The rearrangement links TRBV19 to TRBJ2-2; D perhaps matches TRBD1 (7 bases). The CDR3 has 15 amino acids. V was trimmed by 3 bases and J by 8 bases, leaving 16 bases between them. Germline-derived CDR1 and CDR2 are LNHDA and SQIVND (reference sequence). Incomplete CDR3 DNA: TGTGCCAGTAGTATGGCCCAGGGGGGTGAAGGGGAG. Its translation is CASSMAQGGEGE. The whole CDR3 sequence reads CASSMAQGGEGELFF.

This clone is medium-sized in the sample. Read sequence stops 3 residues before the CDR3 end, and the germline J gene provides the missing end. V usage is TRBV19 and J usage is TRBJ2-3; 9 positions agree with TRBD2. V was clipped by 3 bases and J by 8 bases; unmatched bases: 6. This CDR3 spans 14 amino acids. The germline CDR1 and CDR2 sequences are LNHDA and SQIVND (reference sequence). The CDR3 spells CASSISAGGSTQYF. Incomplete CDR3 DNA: TGTGCCAGTAGTATTTCAGCGGGAGGCAGTACG.

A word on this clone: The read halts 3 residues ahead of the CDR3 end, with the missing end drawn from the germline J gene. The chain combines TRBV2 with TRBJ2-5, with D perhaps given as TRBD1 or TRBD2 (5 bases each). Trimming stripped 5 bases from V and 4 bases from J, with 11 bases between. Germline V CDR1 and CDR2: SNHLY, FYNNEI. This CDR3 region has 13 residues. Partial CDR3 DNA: TGTGCCAGCAGTAGGGGAGAGGTAGAGACC. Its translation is CASSRGEVET. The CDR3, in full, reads CASSRGEVETQYF.

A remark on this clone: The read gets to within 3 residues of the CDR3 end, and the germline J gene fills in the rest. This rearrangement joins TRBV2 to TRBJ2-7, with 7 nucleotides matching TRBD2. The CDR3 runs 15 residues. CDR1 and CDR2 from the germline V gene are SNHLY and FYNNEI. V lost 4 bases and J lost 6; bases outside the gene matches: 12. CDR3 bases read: TGTGCCAGCAGTGTAGGGCTAGCGGAGGGAGTCGAG. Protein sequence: CASSVGLAEGVE. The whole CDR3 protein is CASSVGLAEGVEQYF.

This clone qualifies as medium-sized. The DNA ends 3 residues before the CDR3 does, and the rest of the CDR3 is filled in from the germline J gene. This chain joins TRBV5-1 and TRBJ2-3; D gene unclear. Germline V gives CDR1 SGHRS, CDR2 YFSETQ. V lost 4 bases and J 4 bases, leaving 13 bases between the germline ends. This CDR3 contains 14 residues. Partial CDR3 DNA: TGCGCCAGCAGCCCCAAGGCAGAATCAGATACG. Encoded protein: CASSPKAESDT. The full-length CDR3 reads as CASSPKAESDTQYF.

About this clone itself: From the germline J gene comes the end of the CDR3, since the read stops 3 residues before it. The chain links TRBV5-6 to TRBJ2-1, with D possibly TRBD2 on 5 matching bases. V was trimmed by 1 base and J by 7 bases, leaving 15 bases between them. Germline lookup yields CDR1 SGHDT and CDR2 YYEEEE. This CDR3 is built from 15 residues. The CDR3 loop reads CASSLHPGPGNEQFF. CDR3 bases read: TGTGCCAGCAGCTTGCACCCCGGGCCGGGGAATGAG.